This T cell receptor beta chain originates from a study of control samples from healthy donors and cancer patients. Some clones are missing from TCRdb's copy, which holds only in-frame ones; the method was immunoSEQ multiplex PCR. This table has approximately 99,000 clones, around 80% appearing once. V lost 3 bases, J lost 5 bases, and 5 bases stayed unmatched. The germline gives CDR1 LGHNA, CDR2 YSLEER. This CDR3 is 15 amino acids long. The sample comprised blood. This receptor was identified in a man younger than 35 in good health. The chain links TRBV4-3 to TRBJ2-2, with TRBD1 identical over 8 bases. This chain's CDR3 is CASSHSDRATGELFF. In DNA form, the CDR3 reads TGCGCCAGCAGCCATTCGGACAGGGCGACCGGGGAGCTGTTTTTT.